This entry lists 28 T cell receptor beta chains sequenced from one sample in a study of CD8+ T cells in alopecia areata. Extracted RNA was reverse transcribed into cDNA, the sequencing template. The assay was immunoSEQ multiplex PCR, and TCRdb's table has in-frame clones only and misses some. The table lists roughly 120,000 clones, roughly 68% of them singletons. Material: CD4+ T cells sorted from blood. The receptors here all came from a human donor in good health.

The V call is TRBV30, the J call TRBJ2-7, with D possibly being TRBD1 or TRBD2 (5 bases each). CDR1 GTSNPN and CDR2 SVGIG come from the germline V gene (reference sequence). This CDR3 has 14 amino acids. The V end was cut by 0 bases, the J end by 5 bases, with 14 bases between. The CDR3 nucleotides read TGTGCCTGGAGTGTAGGGGAGAACTTAAACGAGCAGTACTTC. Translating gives CAWSVGENLNEQYF.

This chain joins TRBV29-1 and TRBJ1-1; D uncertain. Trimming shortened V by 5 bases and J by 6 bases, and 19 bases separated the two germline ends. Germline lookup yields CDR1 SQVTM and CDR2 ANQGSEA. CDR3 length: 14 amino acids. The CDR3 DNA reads TGCAGCGTTTCGCCGGGCCAACCGGTGGCTGAAGCTTTCTTT. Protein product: CSVSPGQPVAEAFF.

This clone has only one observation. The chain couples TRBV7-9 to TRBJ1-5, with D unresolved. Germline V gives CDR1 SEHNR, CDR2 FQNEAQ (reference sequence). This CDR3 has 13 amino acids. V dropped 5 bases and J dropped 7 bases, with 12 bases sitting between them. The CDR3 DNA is TGTGCCAGCAGCCTCGGACGGCAGCAGCCCCAGCATTTT. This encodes CASSLGRQQPQHF.

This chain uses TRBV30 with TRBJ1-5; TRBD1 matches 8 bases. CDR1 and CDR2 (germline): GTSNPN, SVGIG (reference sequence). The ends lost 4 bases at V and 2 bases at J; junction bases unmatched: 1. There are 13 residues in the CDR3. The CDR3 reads CAWNRGGNQPQHF. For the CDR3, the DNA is TGTGCCTGGAACAGGGGGGGCAATCAGCCCCAGCATTTT.

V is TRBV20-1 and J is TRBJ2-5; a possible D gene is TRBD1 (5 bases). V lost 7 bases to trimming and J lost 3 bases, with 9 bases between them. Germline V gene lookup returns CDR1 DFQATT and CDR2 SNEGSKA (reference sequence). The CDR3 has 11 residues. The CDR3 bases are TGCAGTGTTCCGACAGAAGAGACCCAGTACTTC. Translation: CSVPTEETQYF.

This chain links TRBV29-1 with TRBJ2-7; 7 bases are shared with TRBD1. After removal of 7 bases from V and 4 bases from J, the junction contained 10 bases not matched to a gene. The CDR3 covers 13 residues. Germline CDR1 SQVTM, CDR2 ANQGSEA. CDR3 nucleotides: TGCAGCGCTACCAGGGGGTCAATTTACGAGCAGTACTTC. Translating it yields CSATRGSIYEQYF.

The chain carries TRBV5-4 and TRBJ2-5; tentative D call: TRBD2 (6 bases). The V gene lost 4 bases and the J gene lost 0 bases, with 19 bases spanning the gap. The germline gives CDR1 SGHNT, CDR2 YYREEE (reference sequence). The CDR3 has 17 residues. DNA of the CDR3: TGTGCCAGCAGCCCGGGGGTGACCAGGATGTACCAAGAGACCCAGTACTTC. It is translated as CASSPGVTRMYQETQYF.

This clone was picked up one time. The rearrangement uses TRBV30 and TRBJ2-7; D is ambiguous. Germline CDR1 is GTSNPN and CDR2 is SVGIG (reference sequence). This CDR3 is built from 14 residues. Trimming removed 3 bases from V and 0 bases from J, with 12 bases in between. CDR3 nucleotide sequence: TGTGCCTGGAGCGCGGCGGTTCCCTCCTACGAGCAGTACTTC. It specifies CAWSAAVPSYEQYF.

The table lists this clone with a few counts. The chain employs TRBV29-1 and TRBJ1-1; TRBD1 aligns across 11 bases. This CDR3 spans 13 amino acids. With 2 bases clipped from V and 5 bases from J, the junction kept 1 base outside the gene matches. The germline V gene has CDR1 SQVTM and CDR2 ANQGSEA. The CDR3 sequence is CSVERDRGTEAFF. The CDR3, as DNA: TGCAGCGTTGAACGGGACAGGGGGACTGAAGCTTTCTTT.

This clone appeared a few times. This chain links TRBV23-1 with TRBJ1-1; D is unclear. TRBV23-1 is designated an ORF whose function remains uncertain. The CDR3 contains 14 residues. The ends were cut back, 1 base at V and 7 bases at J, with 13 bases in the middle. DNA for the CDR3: TGCGCCAGCAGTCAATTCGGACCGGTCGATGAAGCTTTCTTT. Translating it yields CASSQFGPVDEAFF.

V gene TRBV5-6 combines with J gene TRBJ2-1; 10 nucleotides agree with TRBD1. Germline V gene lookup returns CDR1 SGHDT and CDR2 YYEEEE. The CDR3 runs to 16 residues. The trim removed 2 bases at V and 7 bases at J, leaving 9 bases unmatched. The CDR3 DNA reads TGTGCCAGCAGCTTAAGGGGGACAGGGGAAAGGAATGAGCAGTTCTTC. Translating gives CASSLRGTGERNEQFF.

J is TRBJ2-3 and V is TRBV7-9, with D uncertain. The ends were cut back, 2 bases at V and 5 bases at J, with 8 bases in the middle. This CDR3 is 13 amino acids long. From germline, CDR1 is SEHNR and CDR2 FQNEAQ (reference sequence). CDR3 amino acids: CASSLSTRDTQYF. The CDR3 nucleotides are TGTGCCAGCAGCTTATCGACCAGAGATACGCAGTATTTT.

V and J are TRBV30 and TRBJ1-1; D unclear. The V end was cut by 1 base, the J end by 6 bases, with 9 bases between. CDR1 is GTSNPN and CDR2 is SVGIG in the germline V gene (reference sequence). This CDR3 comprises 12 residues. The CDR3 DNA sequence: TGTGCCTGGAGTGAAGACGTGGCTGAAGCTTTCTTT. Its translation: CAWSEDVAEAFF.

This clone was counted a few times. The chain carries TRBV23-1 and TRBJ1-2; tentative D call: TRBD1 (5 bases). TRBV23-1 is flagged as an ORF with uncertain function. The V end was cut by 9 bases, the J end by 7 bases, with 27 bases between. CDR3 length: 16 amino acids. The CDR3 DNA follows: TGCGCCAGACCGTTCACAGAGGCTGGGGGGTATTGTGGCTACACCTTC. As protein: CARPFTEAGGYCGYTF.

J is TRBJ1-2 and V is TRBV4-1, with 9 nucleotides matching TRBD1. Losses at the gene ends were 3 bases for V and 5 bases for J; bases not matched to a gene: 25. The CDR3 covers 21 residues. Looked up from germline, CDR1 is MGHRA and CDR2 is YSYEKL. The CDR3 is CASSHKIPKTGTGRSGYGYTF. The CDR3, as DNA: TGCGCCAGCAGCCACAAAATTCCGAAAACGGGGACAGGGCGGTCGGGGTATGGCTACACCTTC.

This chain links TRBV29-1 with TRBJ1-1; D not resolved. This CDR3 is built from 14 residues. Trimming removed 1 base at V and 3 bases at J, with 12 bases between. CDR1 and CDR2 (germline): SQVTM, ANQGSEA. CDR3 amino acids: CSVEGRQRDTEAFF. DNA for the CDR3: TGCAGCGTTGAAGGTAGGCAGAGAGACACTGAAGCTTTCTTT.

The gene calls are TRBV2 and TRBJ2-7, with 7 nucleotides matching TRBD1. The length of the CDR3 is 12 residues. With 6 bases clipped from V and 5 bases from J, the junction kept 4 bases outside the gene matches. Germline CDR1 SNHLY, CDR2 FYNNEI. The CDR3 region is CASSTGANEQYF. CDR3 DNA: TGTGCCAGCAGCACAGGGGCCAACGAGCAGTACTTC.

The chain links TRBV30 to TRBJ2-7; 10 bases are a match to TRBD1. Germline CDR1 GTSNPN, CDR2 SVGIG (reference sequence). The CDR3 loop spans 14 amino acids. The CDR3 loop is CTNSRQGAPNEQYF. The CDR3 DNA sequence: TGTACGAATTCCAGACAGGGGGCGCCCAACGAGCAGTACTTC.

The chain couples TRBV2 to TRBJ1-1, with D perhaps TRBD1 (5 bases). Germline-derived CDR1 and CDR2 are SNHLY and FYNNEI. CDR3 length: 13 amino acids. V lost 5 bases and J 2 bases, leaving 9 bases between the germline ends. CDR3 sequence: CASSLTANTEAFF. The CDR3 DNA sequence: TGTGCCAGCAGTTTGACAGCTAACACTGAAGCTTTCTTT.

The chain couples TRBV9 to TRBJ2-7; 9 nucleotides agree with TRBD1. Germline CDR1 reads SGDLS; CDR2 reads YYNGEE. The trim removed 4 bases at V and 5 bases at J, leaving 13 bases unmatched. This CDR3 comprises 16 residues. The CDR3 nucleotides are TGTGCCAGCAGCCCGACAGGGGGGGGCCGTATAGACGAGCAGTACTTC. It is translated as CASSPTGGGRIDEQYF.

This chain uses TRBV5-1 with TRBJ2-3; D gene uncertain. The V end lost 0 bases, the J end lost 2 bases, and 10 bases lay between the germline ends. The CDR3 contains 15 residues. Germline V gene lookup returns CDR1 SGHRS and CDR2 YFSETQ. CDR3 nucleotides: TGCGCCAGCAGCTTGGCCGTCACCCACACAGATACGCAGTATTTT. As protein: CASSLAVTHTDTQYF.

CDR3 protein: CASSLLVNTGELFF. The CDR3 coding sequence is TGTGCCAGCAGCTTACTAGTGAACACCGGGGAGCTGTTTTTT. J is TRBJ2-2 and V is TRBV13; D not certain. V was trimmed by 2 bases and J by 1 base, leaving 5 bases between them. The CDR3 is 14 amino acids. Germline CDR1 reads PRHDT; CDR2 reads FYEKMQ (reference sequence).

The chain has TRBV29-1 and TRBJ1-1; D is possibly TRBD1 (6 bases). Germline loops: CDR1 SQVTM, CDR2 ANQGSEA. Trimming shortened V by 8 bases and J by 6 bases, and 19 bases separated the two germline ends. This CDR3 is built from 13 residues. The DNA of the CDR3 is TGCAGCACCTGGACAGAAACGAGGGCTGAAGCTTTCTTT. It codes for CSTWTETRAEAFF.

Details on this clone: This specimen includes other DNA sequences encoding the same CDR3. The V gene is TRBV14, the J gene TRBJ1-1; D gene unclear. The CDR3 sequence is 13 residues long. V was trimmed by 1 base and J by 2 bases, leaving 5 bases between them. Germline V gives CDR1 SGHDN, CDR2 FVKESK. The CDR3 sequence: CASSQALNTEAFF. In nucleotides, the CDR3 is TGTGCCAGCAGCCAAGCCCTTAACACTGAAGCTTTCTTT.

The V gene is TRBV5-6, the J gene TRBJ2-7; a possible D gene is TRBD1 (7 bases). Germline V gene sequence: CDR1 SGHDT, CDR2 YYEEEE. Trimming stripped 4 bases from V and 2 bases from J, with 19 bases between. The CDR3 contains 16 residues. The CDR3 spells CASSLRQGGGTYEQYF. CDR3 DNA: TGTGCCAGCAGCCTCCGACAGGGAGGAGGTACCTACGAGCAGTACTTC. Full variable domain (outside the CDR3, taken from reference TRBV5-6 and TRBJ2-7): DAGVTQSPTHLIKTRGQQVTLRCSPKSGHDTVSWYQQALGQGPQFIFQYYEEEERQRGNFPDRFSGHQFPNYSSELNVNALLLGDSALYLCASSLRQGGGTYEQYFGPGTRLTVT.

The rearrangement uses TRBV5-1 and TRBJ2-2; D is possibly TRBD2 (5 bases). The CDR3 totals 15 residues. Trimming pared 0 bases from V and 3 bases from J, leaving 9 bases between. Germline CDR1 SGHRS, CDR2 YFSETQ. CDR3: CASSLDPRDTGELFF. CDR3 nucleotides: TGCGCCAGCAGCTTGGACCCGAGGGACACCGGGGAGCTGTTTTTT.

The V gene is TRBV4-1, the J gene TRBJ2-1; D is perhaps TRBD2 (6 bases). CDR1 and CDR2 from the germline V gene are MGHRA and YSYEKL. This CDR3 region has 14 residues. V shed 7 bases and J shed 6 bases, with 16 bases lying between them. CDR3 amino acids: CASTQGGYPNEQFF. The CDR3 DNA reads TGCGCCAGCACCCAGGGAGGTTACCCCAATGAGCAGTTCTTC.

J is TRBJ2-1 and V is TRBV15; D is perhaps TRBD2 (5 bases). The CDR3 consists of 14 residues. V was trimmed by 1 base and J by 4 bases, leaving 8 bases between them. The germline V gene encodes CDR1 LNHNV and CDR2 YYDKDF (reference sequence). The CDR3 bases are TGTGCCACCAGCAGAGGCCCGGGATACAATGAGCAGTTCTTC. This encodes CATSRGPGYNEQFF.